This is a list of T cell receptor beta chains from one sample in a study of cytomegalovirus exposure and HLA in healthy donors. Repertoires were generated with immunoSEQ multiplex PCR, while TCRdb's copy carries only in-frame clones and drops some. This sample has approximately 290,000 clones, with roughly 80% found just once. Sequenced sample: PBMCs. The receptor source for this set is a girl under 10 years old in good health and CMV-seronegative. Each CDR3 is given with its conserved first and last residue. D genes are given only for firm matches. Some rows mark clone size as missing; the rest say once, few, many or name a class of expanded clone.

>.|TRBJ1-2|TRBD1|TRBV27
TGTGCCAGCAGTTCCCCCGGGACAGGGAATTATGGCTACACCTTC
CASSSPGTGNYGYTF
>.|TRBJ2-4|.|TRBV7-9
TGTTCCAGCAGCCCATGGTCTTCCAGAGGTGGTACCAAAAACATTCAGTACTTC
CSSSPWSSRGGTKNIQYF
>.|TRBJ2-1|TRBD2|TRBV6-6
TGTGCCAGCAGGGGGGGGCGGGAGGGTTACAATGAGCAGTTCTTC
CASRGGREGYNEQFF
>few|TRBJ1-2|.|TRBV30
TGTGCCTGGACTTTAGATGGAGGCATAAACTATGGCTACACCTTC
CAWTLDGGINYGYTF
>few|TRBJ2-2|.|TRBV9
TGTGCCAGCAGCGAAAGACAGTTAACCGGGGAGCTGTTTTTT
CASSERQLTGELFF
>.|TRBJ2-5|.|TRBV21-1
TGTGCCAGCAGAAAAGGGTCCGAGACACCGCAAGAGACCCAGTACTTC
CASRKGSETPQETQYF
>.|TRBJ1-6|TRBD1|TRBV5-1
TGCGCCAGCAGCAATGACAGGGGCGCGCCCCATAATTCACCCCTCCACTTT
CASSNDRGAPHNSPLHF
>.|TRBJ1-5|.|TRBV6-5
TGTGCCAGCAGTTTCGTTAGCAATCAGCCCCAGCATTTT
CASSFVSNQPQHF
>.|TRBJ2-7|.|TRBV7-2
TGTGCCAGCAGCTTAGTCGGGTCATGGTACGAGCAGTACTTC
CASSLVGSWYEQYF
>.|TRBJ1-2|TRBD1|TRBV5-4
TGTGCCAGCAGCTCAAGACAGGGTCGTGGCTACACCTTC
CASSSRQGRGYTF
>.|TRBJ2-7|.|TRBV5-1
TGCGCCAGCAGCTTGGATCCCCCCCGGACATCGGATTCCTACGAGCAGTACTTC
CASSLDPPRTSDSYEQYF
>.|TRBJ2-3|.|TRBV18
TGTGCCAGCTCACGTAATTACATACGAGGGAATACAGATACGCAGTATTTT
CASSRNYIRGNTDTQYF
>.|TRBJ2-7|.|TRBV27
TGTGCCAGCAGCCCAGGGATCCCCTACGAGCAGTACTTC
CASSPGIPYEQYF
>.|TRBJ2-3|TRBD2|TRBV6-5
TGTGCCAGCAGAGTGAGCGGGAGCTGGGTAGATACGCAGTATTTT
CASRVSGSWVDTQYF
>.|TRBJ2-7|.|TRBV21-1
TGTGCCAGCAGCACAACCGGGACAGACCCCCGGCCCTACGAGCAGTACTTC
CASSTTGTDPRPYEQYF
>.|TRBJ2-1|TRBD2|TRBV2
TGTGCCAGCGTGGGGCCAGGGACTACCACTTACAATGAGCAGTTCTTC
CASVGPGTTTYNEQFF
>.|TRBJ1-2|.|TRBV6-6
TGTGCCAGCGGTTCCATTGCAGGGGATAACTATGGCTACACCTTC
CASGSIAGDNYGYTF
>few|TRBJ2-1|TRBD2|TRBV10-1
TGCGCCAGCAGTGAGTTCGGGACTAGCGGGAGTTATCTTCTAGGGGAGCAGTTCTTC
CASSEFGTSGSYLLGEQFF